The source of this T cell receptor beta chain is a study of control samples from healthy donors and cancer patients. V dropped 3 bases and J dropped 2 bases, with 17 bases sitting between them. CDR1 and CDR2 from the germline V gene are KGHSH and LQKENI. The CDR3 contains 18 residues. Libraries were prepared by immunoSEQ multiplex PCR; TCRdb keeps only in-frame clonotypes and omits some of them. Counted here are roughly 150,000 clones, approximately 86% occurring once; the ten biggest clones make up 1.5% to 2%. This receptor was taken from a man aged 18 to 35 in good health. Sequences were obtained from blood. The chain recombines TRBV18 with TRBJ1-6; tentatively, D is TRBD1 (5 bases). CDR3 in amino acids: CASSPLPGSVTYNSPLHF. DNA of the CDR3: TGTGCCAGCTCACCTTTACCAGGGAGCGTCACCTATAATTCACCCCTCCACTTT.